These 18 T cell receptor beta chains came from one sample sequenced in a study of T cell changes during pregnancy in multiple sclerosis. Generated by immunoSEQ multiplex PCR, the TCRdb table keeps only in-frame clones and is missing some. The top ten clones hold 15% to 20% of a sample with 13,000 to 15,000 clones, 80% to 90% of them seen once. The specimen was CD8+ T cells from peripheral blood mononuclear cells, collected in the first trimester of pregnancy. The receptors were sampled from a female donor with multiple sclerosis, enrolled in a pregnancy study.

The chain carries TRBV27 and TRBJ2-7; D is unresolved. This CDR3 is built from 13 residues. V was cut by 2 bases and J by 0 bases, with 5 bases left in between. The V gene's germline CDR1 is MNHEY and CDR2 SMNVEV (reference sequence). The CDR3 region has the DNA TGTGCCAGCAGTTTAAGCGTCTCCTACGAGCAGTACTTC. It specifies CASSLSVSYEQYF.

The V call is TRBV18, the J call TRBJ1-6; D possibly corresponds to TRBD1 (6 bases). The CDR3 length is 17 residues. V lost 2 bases to trimming and J lost 0 bases, with 11 bases between them. CDR1 is KGHSH and CDR2 is LQKENI in the germline V gene. In nucleotides, the CDR3 is TGTGCCAGCTCACCATCTAGGGACATCTCCTATAATTCACCCCTCCACTTT. The encoded protein is CASSPSRDISYNSPLHF.

This CDR3 reads CASSLSEGSQPQHF. DNA of the CDR3: TGTGCCAGCAGTTTATCGGAAGGGAGTCAGCCCCAGCATTTT. The rearrangement joins TRBV27 to TRBJ1-5, with no clear D. The V end lost 0 bases, the J end lost 6 bases, and 9 bases lay between the germline ends. The germline gives CDR1 MNHEY, CDR2 SMNVEV (reference sequence). The CDR3 contains 14 residues.

The V call is TRBV2, the J call TRBJ2-3; a weak D match, TRBD2 (5 bases). The CDR3 runs to 14 residues. V was trimmed by 8 bases and J by 2 bases, leaving 14 bases between them. Looked up from germline, CDR1 is SNHLY and CDR2 is FYNNEI. The DNA for the CDR3 is TGTGCCAGCCCCGCCGAGCGGTACACAGATACGCAGTATTTT. The encoded protein is CASPAERYTDTQYF.

The V and J genes are TRBV11-2 and TRBJ2-7; TRBD1 matches 8 bases. The CDR3 runs to 17 residues. V was clipped by 4 bases and J by 2 bases; unmatched bases: 13. The germline V gene has CDR1 SGHAT and CDR2 FQNNGV. CDR3 in DNA: TGTGCCAGCAGCTCACCCGGGACAGGACCGCCGGCCTACGAGCAGTACTTC. This encodes CASSSPGTGPPAYEQYF.

Remarks on this clone: This sample also contains other DNA sequences that code for the same CDR3. The V call is TRBV5-4, the J call TRBJ2-1, with no clear D. This CDR3 spans 12 amino acids. V was shortened by 1 base and J by 7 bases, with 6 bases between the two germline ends. Germline CDR1 is SGHNT and CDR2 is YYREEE (reference sequence). The CDR3 nucleotides are TGTGCCAGCAGCTTGAACCGGAATGAGCAGTTCTTC. It encodes CASSLNRNEQFF.

By share, this clone counts as large. The genes are TRBV15 and TRBJ1-2; D may be TRBD1 (6 bases). The CDR3 has 11 residues. Germline CDR1 and CDR2: LNHNV and YYDKDF (reference sequence). V shed 7 bases and J shed 8 bases, with 11 bases lying between them. The CDR3 region has the DNA TGTGCCACCAAGGGGGGGAGGGGCTACACCTTC. Residues: CATKGGRGYTF.

The chain is built from TRBV9 and TRBJ2-1; 8 bases match TRBD2. CDR3 length: 17 residues. The J segment lost 4 bases and the V segment lost 1 base, leaving 10 bases of the junction unmatched. Germline values: CDR1 SGDLS, CDR2 YYNGEE. CDR3 nucleotide sequence: TGTGCCAGCAGCGTAAATAGCGGGGCGGGGTTTTACAATGAGCAGTTCTTC. This encodes CASSVNSGAGFYNEQFF.

The chain has TRBV5-1 and TRBJ1-4, with D hard to call. The length of the CDR3 is 19 residues. Germline V gives CDR1 SGHRS, CDR2 YFSETQ. V was trimmed by 4 bases and J by 0 bases, leaving 22 bases between them. Here the CDR3 DNA reads TGCGCCAGCAGCCTTTCAGAGGCGTTTGAGGAAGCAACTAATGAAAAACTGTTTTTT. Translation gives CASSLSEAFEEATNEKLFF.

The chain uses TRBV11-2 and TRBJ1-4, with D tentatively TRBD1 (5 bases). In germline, CDR1 is SGHAT, CDR2 FQNNGV. V was pared by 3 bases and J by 4 bases, with 18 bases between. CDR3 length: 17 residues. The CDR3: CASSFKGAGPLNEKLFF. The CDR3 DNA follows: TGTGCCAGCAGCTTTAAAGGCGCAGGGCCCCTTAATGAAAAACTGTTTTTT.

The chain uses TRBV9 and TRBJ2-3; D is perhaps TRBD2 (6 bases). Trimming took off 1 base at V and 0 bases at J, with 12 bases between the two ends. CDR1 SGDLS and CDR2 YYNGEE come from the germline V gene. This CDR3 has 16 residues. The CDR3 region is CASSVKGGTSTDTQYF. Here the CDR3 DNA reads TGTGCCAGCAGCGTAAAAGGAGGGACTAGCACAGATACGCAGTATTTT.

In this sample, this clone turned up once. This sequence joins TRBV13 and TRBJ2-4; weak D call: TRBD2 (7 bases). CDR1 and CDR2 from the germline V gene are PRHDT and FYEKMQ (reference sequence). The length of the CDR3 is 16 residues. Trimming left V 4 bases short and J 0 bases short, with 13 bases between. The CDR3 protein is CASSSNREGAKNIQYF. The DNA of the CDR3 is TGTGCCAGCAGCTCTAACAGGGAGGGAGCCAAAAACATTCAGTACTTC.

This clone was counted once. CDR3 region: CASSNRGYEQYF. The CDR3 DNA reads as TGTGCCAGCAGTAACAGGGGTTACGAGCAGTACTTC. This chain links TRBV28 with TRBJ2-7; TRBD1 matches 7 bases. CDR1 and CDR2 from the germline V gene are MDHEN and SYDVKM. This CDR3 spans 12 amino acids. V shed 5 bases, J shed 4 bases, and the junction held 2 bases outside the gene matches.

This clone was picked up a small number of times. The chain links TRBV5-6 to TRBJ2-7, with 8 bases that match TRBD2. Germline trimming cut 0 bases from V and 10 bases from J; bases unmatched to any gene: 9. The length of the CDR3 is 14 residues. The germline V gene encodes CDR1 SGHDT and CDR2 YYEEEE. This CDR3 reads CASSLGAGVVYQYF. The CDR3 region has the DNA TGTGCCAGCAGCTTGGGAGCGGGAGTAGTGTATCAGTACTTC.

This chain joins TRBV7-2 and TRBJ2-4; 7 bases fit TRBD2. The V gene's germline CDR1 is SGHTA and CDR2 FQGNSA. Germline trimming cut 2 bases from V and 4 bases from J; bases unmatched to any gene: 8. This CDR3 is 16 amino acids long. The CDR3 nucleotides read TGTGCCAGCAGCTTAAGCGGACTAGATTTTAAAAACATTCAGTACTTC. Its translation is CASSLSGLDFKNIQYF. Supplemented by reference TRBV7-2 and TRBJ2-4, the full variable domain reads GAGVSQSPSNKVTEKGKDVELRCDPISGHTALYWYRQSLGQGLEFLIYFQGNSAPDKSGLPSDRFSAERTGGSVSTLTIQRTQQEDSAVYLCASSLSGLDFKNIQYFGAGTRLSVL.

The CDR3 DNA sequence: TGTGCCAGTATTGAAGGGGGACTAGCGGGAGACAATGAGCAGTTCTTC. This gives the protein CASIEGGLAGDNEQFF. The chain combines TRBV19 with TRBJ2-1, with 14 nucleotides matching TRBD2. Germline CDR1 reads LNHDA; CDR2 reads SQIVND (reference sequence). The CDR3 contains 16 residues. V lost 7 bases, J lost 5 bases, and 7 bases stayed unmatched.

The chain employs TRBV4-1 and TRBJ1-1; D gene ambiguous. Germline CDR1 MGHRA, CDR2 YSYEKL. With 1 base removed from V and 0 bases from J, the gap between germline ends came to 6 bases. The CDR3 is 14 residues long. CDR3 DNA: TGCGCCAGCAGCCAAGCTCAGGTGAACACTGAAGCTTTCTTT. This translates into CASSQAQVNTEAFF.

The CDR3 sequence: CASSSQQTNTEAFF. In nucleotides, the CDR3 is TGTGCCAGCAGTAGCCAACAGACGAACACTGAAGCTTTCTTT. The V and J genes are TRBV6-1 and TRBJ1-1, with no clear D. Germline-derived CDR1 and CDR2 are MNHNS and SASEGT. The CDR3 totals 14 residues. Trimming shortened V by 5 bases and J by 1 base, and 11 bases separated the two germline ends.